This T cell receptor beta chain originates from a study of T cells in Graves' hyperthyroidism and ophthalmopathy. CDR3 length: 13 amino acids. V shed 4 bases and J shed 8 bases, with 14 bases lying between them. Per the germline V gene, CDR1 is SGHVS and CDR2 is FQNEAQ. Ten or more counts support this clonotype. TCR beta CDR3 regions were amplified from RNA transcripts. First-round RT-PCR with HTBI primers amplified the TCR CDR3 region. TCRdb reanalysed the multiplex PCR reads using MiXCR and keeps one entry per CDR3 protein. The data contain approximately 400,000 distinct CDR3 sequences, approximately 20% of them singletons.

Sequencing used blood. The clonotype originates from a woman between 18 and 29 years old with Graves' hyperthyroidism. The genes are TRBV7-8 and TRBJ1-1; D is unclear. CDR3: CASSSNIDREAFF. The CDR3 nucleotides are TGTGCCAGCAGCTCCAACATCGACCGGGAAGCTTTCTTT.